This T cell receptor beta chain emerged from a study of T cell responses to AZD1222 COVID-19 vaccine. The germline CDR1 and CDR2 sequences are LGHDT and YNNKEL (reference sequence). The CDR3 covers 14 residues. V was pared by 0 bases and J by 5 bases, with 11 bases between. Using immunoSEQ multiplex PCR, the repertoire was profiled, and TCRdb retains in-frame clones only, with some absent. The sample shows 250,000 to 300,000 clones, 90% to 95% of them seen only once. The chain uses TRBV3-1 (or the pseudogene TRBV3-2) and TRBJ2-7; D gene uncertain. This receptor was identified in an adult who received the AZD1222 COVID-19 vaccine. This material consisted of peripheral blood, taken 28 days after the second AZD1222 dose. CDR3 amino acids: CASSQDSLGNEQYF. Here the CDR3 DNA reads TGTGCCAGCAGCCAAGACAGCCTAGGAAACGAGCAGTACTTC.